The present T cell receptor (beta chain) was sequenced within a study of memory CD4+ T cells and cytomegalovirus serostatus. Clones were read by immunoSEQ multiplex PCR, and TCRdb kept only the in-frame ones, dropping some. The sample has just over 45,000 clones, 60% to 80% seen once. The sort gate was single viable CD3+CD4+CD8-CD45RO+ cells for memory CD4+ T cells. This CDR3 spans 15 amino acids. Trimming pared 5 bases from V and 3 bases from J, leaving 16 bases between. CDR1 and CDR2 from the germline V gene are SGHNT and YYREEE (reference sequence). Material for sequencing was memory CD4+ T cells from blood. The sequence was obtained from an adult in good health and CMV-seronegative. The J gene is TRBJ2-3, the V gene TRBV5-4, with D tentatively TRBD2 (7 bases). The CDR3 bases are TGTGCCAGCAGTATGGGGAGGGGGGGTACAGATACGCAGTATTTT. Protein product: CASSMGRGGTDTQYF.